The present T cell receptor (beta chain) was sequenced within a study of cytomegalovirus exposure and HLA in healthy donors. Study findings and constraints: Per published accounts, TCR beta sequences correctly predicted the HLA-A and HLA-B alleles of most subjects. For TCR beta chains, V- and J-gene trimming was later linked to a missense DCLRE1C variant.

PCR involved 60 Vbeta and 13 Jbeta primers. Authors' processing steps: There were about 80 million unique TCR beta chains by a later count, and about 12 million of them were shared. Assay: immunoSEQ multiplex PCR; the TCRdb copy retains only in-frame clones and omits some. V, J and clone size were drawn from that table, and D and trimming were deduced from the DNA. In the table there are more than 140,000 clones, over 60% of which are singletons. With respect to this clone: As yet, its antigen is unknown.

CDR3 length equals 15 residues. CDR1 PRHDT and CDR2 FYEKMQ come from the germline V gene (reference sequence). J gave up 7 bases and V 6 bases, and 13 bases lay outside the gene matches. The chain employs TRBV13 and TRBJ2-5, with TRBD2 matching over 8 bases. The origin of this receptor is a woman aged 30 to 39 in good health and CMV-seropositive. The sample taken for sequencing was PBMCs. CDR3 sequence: CASRSGTSGWGTQYF. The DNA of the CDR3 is TGTGCCAGCAGATCCGGGACTAGTGGTTGGGGGACCCAGTACTTC.